Sequencing of this TCR beta chain was carried out in a study of blood T cell repertoires in COVID-19. Study details: PBMCs, B-cell-depleted T cells, or T cells were the source of the cDNA or gDNA that made up the material.

Study processing details: Researchers report that nucleated cell counts were estimated from reference gene primer amplification. TCRdb's copy holds only in-frame clones and misses some; the assay was immunoSEQ multiplex PCR. Clone size and the V and J calls come from that table; the DNA yielded D and trimming. The sample carries about 18,000 clones, about 81% recorded once. CDR3 length: 15 amino acids. Per the germline V gene, CDR1 is SGHDT and CDR2 is YYEEEE. V was clipped by 0 bases and J by 3 bases; unmatched bases: 2. The TCR was taken from a middle-aged man with active or convalescent COVID-19. The sample comprised peripheral blood. V usage is TRBV5-6 and J usage is TRBJ2-2; 7 bases are shared with TRBD2. CDR3 nucleotides: TGTGCCAGCAGCTTGGGGACTAGAGACACCGGGGAGCTGTTTTTT. Translating it yields CASSLGTRDTGELFF.